This T cell receptor beta chain was identified in a study of shared clonotypes between healthy human individuals. Study details: Samples came from two female and a few male donors aged 18 to 49.

Sequencing used immunoSEQ multiplex PCR; TCRdb keeps in-frame clones, though not all of them. The sample has 2 million to 2.5 million clones, over 85% seen once; the top ten hold 0.39%. This CDR3 comprises 15 residues. J lost 5 bases, V lost 0 bases, and 2 bases had no gene match. Germline V lookup: CDR1 MGHRA, CDR2 YSYEKL. Sequenced sample: naive CD4+ T cells from PBMCs. The subset was: CD45RA+ positively selected. The V and J genes are TRBV4-1 and TRBJ1-5; 9 bases fit TRBD1. This sequence was found in a man aged 18 to 30 in good health. Some clones in this sample may be carry-over from other donors' samples. The CDR3 reads CASSQEGTGYQPQHF. CDR3 bases: TGCGCCAGCAGCCAAGAGGGGACAGGGTATCAGCCCCAGCATTTT.